The clone carrying this TCR beta chain was seen only a few times. Its target is not known. TCRdb re-derived calls from the 5' RACE reads in MiXCR, one entry per CDR3 protein. The repertoire consists of roughly 110,000 distinct CDR3 sequences, with about 20% occurring once and the leading ten covering roughly 37%. The CDR3 is 12 amino acids. The germline V and J ends were trimmed by 6 bases and 2 bases, with 7 bases remaining between them. Germline V gene sequence: CDR1 MNHEY, CDR2 SVGEGT. The data were obtained in a study of T-cell memory formation after mild COVID-19. Findings and limits, study-wide: There were some responding clones in pre-infection memory, which suggested that cross-reactive memory had joined. There was a balanced CD4/CD8 profile in clones contracting day 15 to 85, and later expanders leaned CD4+.

The TCR comes from a man aged 18 to 30 who had mild COVID-19 (a few samples of this study predate the infection). Cell type and time point are not known. The sequenced sample was PBMCs or a T cell subset sorted from them (not recorded which). J is TRBJ2-5 and V is TRBV6-2 or TRBV6-3, with D unclear. CDR3 loop: CASRHPQETQYF. The CDR3 DNA reads TGTGCCAGCAGACACCCTCAAGAGACCCAGTACTTC.